A single sample is the source of the 18 T cell receptor beta chains below, sequenced in a study of tumor-infiltrating lymphocytes in primary liver carcinoma. Co-extraction of RNA and DNA was performed on roughly 17-32 mg of unsorted bulk tissue. From 400 to 550 ng total RNA, TCR beta cDNA was generated with a primer in the constant region. Sequencing libraries for TCR beta derived from three nested multiplex PCR rounds that used slightly modified ARM-PCR. TRBV1-TRBV30 forward primers paired with a C-beta reverse primer were used in the first two PCR rounds, which ran approximately 10 cycles each. One entry per CDR3 protein results from TCRdb running MiXCR on the multiplex PCR reads. The sample comprises tens of thousands of distinct CDR3 sequences, around 84% of which are singletons, and under 40% rests with the top ten. Sequenced input: liver tumor tissue from sampling region 2. Regarding subset: tumor region T2, inferior pole. These receptor sequences come from a young woman with primary liver carcinoma and hepatitis B virus infection.

A word on this clonotype: The conserved closing phenylalanine or tryptophan is absent in this CDR3, likely reflecting a read error. The genes are TRBV6-5 and TRBJ1-2; TRBD1 matches 8 bases. The CDR3 is 14 amino acids. Germline assignment: CDR1 MNHEY and CDR2 SVGAGI. CDR3 sequence (DNA): TGTGCTAGCAGTTATAACGGACAGGGCAGCCGCTACACCATC. Translated: CASSYNGQGSRYTI.

The chain couples TRBV5-6 to TRBJ2-7; possible D gene TRBD1, 6 bases. V was shortened by 2 bases and J by 12 bases, with 18 bases between the two germline ends. The CDR3 is 13 amino acids. The germline V gene has CDR1 SGHDT and CDR2 YYEEEE. CDR3 DNA: TGTGCCAGCAGCTTATGTACAGGGCTATCGCGGTACTTC. It encodes CASSLCTGLSRYF. The full variable domain, in which reference TRBV5-6 and TRBJ2-7 provide the parts outside the CDR3, is DAGVTQSPTHLIKTRGQQVTLRCSPKSGHDTVSWYQQALGQGPQFIFQYYEEEERQRGNFPDRFSGHQFPNYSSELNVNALLLGDSALYLCASSLCTGLSRYFGPGTRLTVT.

As concerns this clonotype: Its ends do not fully match the called genes, so a read error is possible. The J gene is TRBJ1-6, the V gene TRBV4-3; D gene ambiguous. The CDR3 has 13 amino acids. From germline, CDR1 is LGHNA and CDR2 YSLEER. DNA of the CDR3: TGCGCCAGCAGCCATGGAGAGGCTTCACTCTTCCGCTTT. Translating gives CASSHGEASLFRF.

This clonotype has just a few counts. At one boundary the junction diverges from the germline segment, which might be a read error. V usage is TRBV6-5 and J usage is TRBJ1-6; D gene unclear. Germline V gives CDR1 MNHEY, CDR2 SVGAGI. The CDR3 loop spans 13 amino acids. The CDR3 loop is CVSSVSYSSPLHF. In nucleotides, the CDR3 is TGTGTCAGCAGTGTCTCCTATAGTTCACCCCTCCACTTT.

In this sample, this clonotype turned up many times. This chain joins TRBV5-1 and TRBJ2-7, with 7 bases lining up with TRBD2. The CDR3 contains 15 residues. Trimming removed 2 bases from V and 2 bases from J; junction bases left unmatched: 7. Per germline, CDR1 SGHRS and CDR2 YFSETQ. As DNA, the CDR3 is TGCGCCAGCAGCTTCTCTAGCGGTGATACCTACGAGCAGTACTTC. This codes for CASSFSSGDTYEQYF.

The chain recombines TRBV4-2 with TRBJ2-6; D is ambiguous. The CDR3 has 16 amino acids. V dropped 6 bases and J dropped 6 bases, with 18 bases sitting between them. Germline V gene sequence: CDR1 LGHNA, CDR2 YNFKEQ. CDR3 nucleotides: TGTGCCAGCAGTCAGGATAGAATCGCTGAGGCCAACGTCCTGACTTTC. It translates to CASSQDRIAEANVLTF.

Comment on this clonotype: The conserved final phenylalanine or tryptophan is absent from the CDR3, which likely points to a read error. Because the CDR3's place on the DNA is in doubt, the DNA is left out and the CDR3 is given as listed by TCRdb. This CDR3 reads CASSRRGALNTDTQYY. The chain recombines TRBV11-2 with TRBJ2-3; the table names TRBD1, a call not compared with the DNA. The V gene's germline CDR1 is SGHAT and CDR2 FQNNGV. The CDR3 sequence runs 16 residues, both termini included.

As to this clonotype: One junction end does not reproduce the germline sequence, and a read error may be involved. The V and J genes are TRBV11-3 and TRBJ2-1; 8 nucleotides match TRBD2. Looked up from germline, CDR1 is SGHNT and CDR2 is YENEEA. The CDR3 covers 15 residues. DNA for the CDR3: TGTGCCAGAAGCCGACTAGCGTGGGGGGGGTATGAGCAGCTCTTC. Its protein product is CARSRLAWGGYEQLF. The whole variable domain, remainder taken from reference TRBV11-3 and TRBJ2-1, is EAGVVQSPRYKIIEKKQPVAFWCNPISGHNTLYWYLQNLGQGPELLIRYENEEAVDDSQLPKDRFSAERLKGVDSTLKIQPAELGDSAVYLCARSRLAWGGYEQLFGPGTRLTVL.

CDR3 sequence reads: CASSLPTGQGPYGYTF. DNA of the CDR3: TGTGCCAGCAGTCTTCCTACGGGACAGGGGCCCTATGGCTACACCTTC. The J gene is TRBJ1-2, the V gene TRBV28; TRBD1 matches 10 bases. Germline-derived CDR1 and CDR2 are MDHEN and SYDVKM. The CDR3 spans 16 residues. J lost 4 bases, V lost 5 bases, and 10 bases had no gene match.

The chain links TRBV5-4 to TRBJ2-3; D may be TRBD1 (5 bases). Germline loops: CDR1 SGHNT, CDR2 YYREEE (reference sequence). The CDR3 spans 17 residues. The V end was cut by 4 bases, the J end by 3 bases, with 21 bases between. For the CDR3, the DNA is TGTGCCAGCAGCATACACGGACACCCTCCACCTACAGATACGCAGTATTTT. This codes for CASSIHGHPPPTDTQYF. The full variable domain, rest sourced from reference TRBV5-4 and TRBJ2-3, is ETGVTQSPTHLIKTRGQQVTLRCSSQSGHNTVSWYQQALGQGPQFIFQYYREEENGRGNFPPRFSGLQFPNYSSELNVNALELDDSALYLCASSIHGHPPPTDTQYFGPGTRLTVL.

This clonotype appeared a single time. The chain employs TRBV6-5 and TRBJ2-5; 7 nucleotides agree with TRBD1. Germline-derived CDR1 and CDR2 are MNHEY and SVGAGI. The length of the CDR3 is 13 residues. The CDR3 DNA sequence: TGTGCAAGCCGTACCGACAGGGAGCTGACCCAGTACTTC. Protein sequence: CASRTDRELTQYF.

About this clonotype itself: A junction end diverges from the germline sequence, so it may reflect a read error. CDR3 residues: CTRSQDAGSSYNEHFF. The CDR3 DNA follows: TGCACCAGAAGCCAAGATGCGGGAAGCTCCTACAATGAGCACTTCTTC. The rearrangement uses TRBV4-3 and TRBJ2-1, with D maybe TRBD2 (6 bases). The CDR3 spans 16 residues. Germline values: CDR1 LGHNA, CDR2 YSLEER.

In regard to this clonotype: The junction shows a germline mismatch at one end, possibly a read error. The V gene is TRBV11-2, the J gene TRBJ2-5, with D possibly matching TRBD2 (6 bases). The CDR3 sequence is 16 residues long. CDR1 and CDR2 from the germline V gene are SGHAT and FQNNGV. CDR3 protein: CGSSFQGGACSKIQYF. CDR3 DNA: TGTGGCAGCAGCTTTCAAGGCGGGGCATGTTCCAAGATCCAGTACTTC.

For this clonotype: The germline gene is not matched at one end of the junction; a read error may be the cause. J is TRBJ2-1 and V is TRBV24-1; TRBD1 agrees at 7 bases. Germline V CDR1 and CDR2: KGHDR, SFDVKD. This CDR3 contains 15 residues. The CDR3 here is CATSVSGTDRWEQFF. The DNA for the CDR3 is TGTGCCACCAGTGTTTCCGGGACAGACCGTTGGGAGCAATTTTTC.

Points on this clonotype: A much larger clone lies a single base off, so this may be a read error. The chain carries TRBV18 and TRBJ2-5; TRBD1 might be the D (6 bases). The CDR3 is 14 amino acids. Germline lookup yields CDR1 KGHSH and CDR2 LQKENI. V shed 4 bases and J shed 9 bases, with 18 bases lying between them. CDR3 sequence: CASSLDSAYEAQYF. The CDR3 region has the DNA TGTGCCAGCTCACTGGACAGCGCCTACGAGGCCCAGTACTTC.

Note on this clonotype: As the CDR3 is not closed by the conserved phenylalanine or tryptophan, this likely results from a read error. No DNA is shown, since the ends of the CDR3 on it are uncertain; the CDR3 is the one TCRdb lists. CDR3 sequence reads: CASSYRDNQPRHS. The chain has TRBV6-2 or TRBV6-3 and TRBJ1-5; TRBD1 reflects the table's D call only, with no check against the DNA. The length of the CDR3 is 13 amino acids, counting both ends. Germline CDR1 and CDR2: MNHEY and SVGEGT.

The CDR3 reads CASSLRRTSGSAGKGGELFF. DNA of the CDR3: TGTGCCAGCAGTTTACGCCGGACTAGCGGGAGTGCCGGAAAGGGCGGTGAGCTGTTTTTT. The gene calls are TRBV11-3 and TRBJ2-2, with TRBD2 matching over 13 bases. Germline assignment: CDR1 SGHNT and CDR2 YENEEA. The CDR3 contains 20 residues. After removal of 6 bases from V and 11 bases from J, the junction contained 24 bases not matched to a gene.

This clonotype turned up a few times. This chain joins TRBV6-5 and TRBJ1-2; TRBD1 matches 8 bases. CDR1 MNHEY and CDR2 SVGAGI come from the germline V gene. The CDR3 has 14 amino acids. CDR3 sequence (DNA): TGTACCGGCAGTTATAACGGACAGGGTAGCGGCTACACCTTC. Protein: CTGSYNGQGSGYTF.